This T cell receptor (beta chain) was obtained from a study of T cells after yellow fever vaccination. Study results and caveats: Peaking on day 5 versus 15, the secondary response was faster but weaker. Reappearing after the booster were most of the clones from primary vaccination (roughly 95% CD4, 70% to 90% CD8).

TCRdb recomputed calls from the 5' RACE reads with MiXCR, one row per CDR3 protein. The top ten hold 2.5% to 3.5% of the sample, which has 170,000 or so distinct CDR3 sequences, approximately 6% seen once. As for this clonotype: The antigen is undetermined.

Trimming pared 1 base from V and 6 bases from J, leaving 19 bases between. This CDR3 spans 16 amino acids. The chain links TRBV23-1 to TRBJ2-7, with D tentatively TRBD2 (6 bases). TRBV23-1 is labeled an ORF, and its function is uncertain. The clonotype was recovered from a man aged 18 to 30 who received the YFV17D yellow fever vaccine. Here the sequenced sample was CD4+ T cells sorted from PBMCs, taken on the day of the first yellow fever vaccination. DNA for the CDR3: TGCGCCAGCAGTCAATTTCAATCACCAGCGGGTCCCGAGCAGTACTTC. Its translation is CASSQFQSPAGPEQYF.